The next 32 T cell receptor beta chains were all read from a single sample in a study of T-cell reconstitution after alpha-beta-depleted transplantation in children. A library of TCRbeta sequences, prepared with unique molecular identifiers, was generated. TCRdb re-called the PCR reads through MiXCR, storing one row per CDR3 protein. The sample carries 440,000 or so distinct CDR3 sequences, 9.5% to 13% recorded once. The sequences come from PBMCs from the stem cell graft donor, collected from the stem cell graft. The receptor source for this set is a human donor who donated a stem cell graft to a child with acute myeloid leukemia.

This sequence joins TRBV30 and TRBJ2-7; no definite D call. The CDR3 consists of 12 residues. Trimming took 2 bases from V and 0 from J, leaving 5 bases between them. Germline V gene sequence: CDR1 GTSNPN, CDR2 SVGIG (reference sequence). Here the CDR3 reads CAWSPGSYEQYF. Here the CDR3 DNA reads TGTGCCTGGAGTCCGGGCTCCTACGAGCAGTACTTC.

This clonotype was detected ten times or more. This chain uses TRBV5-1 with TRBJ2-4; D may be TRBD1 (6 bases). CDR1 SGHRS and CDR2 YFSETQ come from the germline V gene. V lost 0 bases and J lost 2, with 15 bases in between. The CDR3 sequence is 17 residues long. In DNA, the CDR3 is TGCGCCAGCAGCTTGGAAGGGGGTTTAGGTTCCAAAAACATTCAGTACTTC. This sequence encodes CASSLEGGLGSKNIQYF.

This clonotype was found a few times. The chain couples TRBV5-1 to TRBJ2-7; 7 bases line up with TRBD1. The CDR3 runs to 17 residues. Germline CDR1 SGHRS, CDR2 YFSETQ. V lost 3 bases, J lost 4 bases, and 16 bases stayed unmatched. Here the CDR3 DNA reads TGCGCCAGCAGCTCCCCGGGCCGGGACAGACCTAAGTACGAGCAGTACTTC. Protein: CASSSPGRDRPKYEQYF.

The CDR3 DNA reads TGTGCTAGTGGTTTCGGACGGACCTACGAGCAGTACTTC. It codes for CASGFGRTYEQYF. The V gene is TRBV12-5, the J gene TRBJ2-7; D gene ambiguous. Trimming took 3 bases from V and 2 from J, leaving 8 bases between them. This CDR3 region has 13 residues. Germline V gene sequence: CDR1 LGHNT, CDR2 FRNRAP.

In this sample, this clonotype turned up a few times. The rearrangement joins TRBV29-1 to TRBJ1-2; 8 positions match TRBD1. CDR1 is SQVTM and CDR2 is ANQGSEA in the germline V gene. CDR3 length: 12 residues. V dropped 5 bases and J dropped 7; count of bases not matched to a gene: 6. CDR3 sequence: CSVLQGDSGYTF. DNA of the CDR3: TGCAGCGTTTTACAGGGGGACTCTGGCTACACCTTC.

This clonotype was recorded a few times. The genes are TRBV7-9 and TRBJ1-6, with TRBD1 as a possible D gene (6 bases). The length of the CDR3 is 14 residues. Trimming shortened V by 7 bases and J by 7 bases, and 14 bases separated the two germline ends. Germline lookup yields CDR1 SEHNR and CDR2 FQNEAQ (reference sequence). The CDR3 spells CASTTGHRNSPLHF. The CDR3 DNA sequence: TGTGCCAGCACCACGGGACATCGGAATTCACCCCTCCACTTT.

This clonotype was counted at least ten times. V and J are TRBV5-6 and TRBJ2-7, with D hard to call. With 2 bases removed from V and 2 bases from J, the gap between germline ends came to 5 bases. Germline assignment: CDR1 SGHDT and CDR2 YYEEEE. The CDR3 is 12 amino acids. CDR3 sequence reads: CASSLETYEQYF. The CDR3 bases are TGTGCCAGCAGCTTAGAAACCTACGAGCAGTACTTC.

The chain combines TRBV6-2 or TRBV6-3 with TRBJ2-1; D is possibly TRBD2 (6 bases). Germline CDR1 is MNHEY and CDR2 is SVGEGT. The CDR3 is 14 residues long. Trimming cost V 5 bases and J 10 bases, with 18 bases left between them. CDR3 in DNA: TGTGCCAGCAGTCCCCCGGGACTTAGCGTAGAGCAGTTCTTC. Amino acids: CASSPPGLSVEQFF.

CDR3 coding DNA: TGTGCCAGCAGCCGAAGGCGGGGGGGAGAGACCCAGTACTTC. Protein product: CASSRRRGGETQYF. The rearrangement uses TRBV4-2 and TRBJ2-5; 9 bases match TRBD2. Germline V CDR1 and CDR2: LGHNA, YNFKEQ. J lost 4 bases, V lost 4 bases, and 4 bases had no gene match. This CDR3 region has 14 residues.

This clonotype was counted ten times or more. The chain joins TRBV6-2 or TRBV6-3 to TRBJ2-7, with 8 bases fitting TRBD2. The J segment lost 3 bases and the V segment lost 6 bases, leaving 1 base of the junction unmatched. This CDR3 region has 12 residues. Looked up from germline, CDR1 is MNHEY and CDR2 is SVGEGT. CDR3 in amino acids: CASRTSGYEQYF. The CDR3 coding sequence is TGTGCCAGCAGAACTAGCGGCTACGAGCAGTACTTC.

The chain links TRBV5-1 to TRBJ2-1; TRBD1 is a possible D gene (6 bases). The CDR3 extends over 15 amino acids. Germline CDR1 and CDR2: SGHRS and YFSETQ. V gave up 2 bases and J gave up 4 bases, with 13 bases separating them. CDR3: CASSFETGEYNEQFF. Here the CDR3 DNA reads TGCGCCAGCAGCTTTGAGACAGGAGAGTACAATGAGCAGTTCTTC. Drawing the rest from reference TRBV5-1 and TRBJ2-1, the complete variable domain is KAGVTQTPRYLIKTRGQQVTLSCSPISGHRSVSWYQQTPGQGLQFLFEYFSETQRNKGNFPGRFSGRQFSNSRSEMNVSTLELGDSALYLCASSFETGEYNEQFFGPGTRLTVL.

In the case of this clonotype: This may be a read error, as it is one base from a much larger clone. CDR3: CATSRTGGESDTQYF. The CDR3 DNA follows: TGTGCCACCAGCAGAACCGGAGGGGAGTCAGATACGCAGTATTTT. V and J are TRBV15 and TRBJ2-3, with TRBD2 as a possible D gene (6 bases). From germline, CDR1 is LNHNV and CDR2 YYDKDF (reference sequence). The germline V and J ends were trimmed by 2 bases and 4 bases, with 13 bases remaining between them. The CDR3 totals 15 residues.

In this sample, this clonotype turned up a few times. V and J are TRBV7-2 and TRBJ2-1; D may be TRBD1 (5 bases). V shed 4 bases and J shed 8 bases, with 15 bases lying between them. The CDR3 is 14 residues long. CDR1 SGHTA and CDR2 FQGNSA come from the germline V gene. CDR3 nucleotides: TGTGCCAGCAGCTCCAGTTTAGTACAGGATGAGCAGTTCTTC. Its protein is CASSSSLVQDEQFF. Drawing the rest from reference TRBV7-2 and TRBJ2-1, the complete variable domain is GAGVSQSPSNKVTEKGKDVELRCDPISGHTALYWYRQSLGQGLEFLIYFQGNSAPDKSGLPSDRFSAERTGGSVSTLTIQRTQQEDSAVYLCASSSSLVQDEQFFGPGTRLTVL.

The gene calls are TRBV10-3 and TRBJ2-5; TRBD1 is a possible D gene (6 bases). Trimming shortened V by 6 bases and J by 5 bases, and 16 bases separated the two germline ends. The CDR3 length is 14 residues. Germline V gives CDR1 ENHRY, CDR2 SYGVKD. The CDR3 reads CAIRDSRADETQYF. The CDR3 DNA sequence: TGTGCCATCAGGGACAGTCGTGCGGATGAGACCCAGTACTTC.

This clonotype has just a few counts. The V call is TRBV5-1, the J call TRBJ2-2; TRBD2 agrees at 12 bases. CDR1 is SGHRS, CDR2 YFSETQ, per germline. CDR3 length: 19 amino acids. V dropped 4 bases and J dropped 4; count of bases not matched to a gene: 14. The CDR3 nucleotides are TGCGCCAGCAGCCCCCGGCCTAGCGGGAGGGTCTTCTCCACCGGGGAGCTGTTTTTT. It encodes CASSPRPSGRVFSTGELFF.

This clonotype was seen only a few times. An end of the junction differs from the germline gene, which may be a read error. This rearrangement joins TRBV11-2 to TRBJ2-6; 8 bases are shared with TRBD1. The CDR3 is 16 amino acids. Per the germline V gene, CDR1 is SGHAT and CDR2 is FQNNGV. In nucleotides, the CDR3 is TGTGCCAGCAGTTCCTTTACAGGGCAGGGGGCCAACGGCCTGACTTTC. Translated, it gives CASSSFTGQGANGLTF. Looking up the rest from reference TRBV11-2 and TRBJ2-6 gives the full variable domain: EAGVAQSPRYKIIEKRQSVAFWCNPISGHATLYWYQQILGQGPKLLIQFQNNGVVDDSQLPKDRFSAERLKGVDSTLKIQPAKLEDSAVYLCASSSFTGQGANGLTFGAGSRLTVL.

The V and J genes are TRBV29-1 and TRBJ2-1; 8 positions agree with TRBD1. The CDR3 has 13 amino acids. CDR1 SQVTM and CDR2 ANQGSEA come from the germline V gene. J was trimmed by 7 bases and V by 6 bases; bases with no gene match: 8. The CDR3 loop reads CSVDRGGRNEQFF. The CDR3 bases are TGCAGCGTAGACAGGGGAGGTAGAAATGAGCAGTTCTTC.

This chain connects TRBV10-2 to TRBJ2-7; 15 bases match TRBD2. From germline, CDR1 is WSHSY and CDR2 SAAADI. V trimming: 6 bases; J trimming: 3 bases; junction bases outside the gene matches: 6. This CDR3 spans 16 amino acids. The chain's CDR3 is CASRTGTSGRNYEQYF. The CDR3 DNA sequence: TGCGCCAGCAGAACCGGGACTAGCGGGAGGAACTACGAGCAGTACTTC.

This chain joins TRBV4-3 and TRBJ1-5; D unresolved. Germline V lookup: CDR1 LGHNA, CDR2 YSLEER. This CDR3 is built from 16 residues. Deletions cut 0 bases from V and 4 bases from J, with 13 bases between. CDR3 DNA: TGCGCCAGCAGCCAAGATCTCTCGGTCCCAAATCAGCCCCAGCATTTT. Translation: CASSQDLSVPNQPQHF.

This clonotype was recorded many times. V usage is TRBV9 and J usage is TRBJ2-1, with a tentative D call TRBD2 (6 bases). The CDR3 extends over 15 amino acids. The V end was cut by 3 bases, the J end by 5 bases, with 15 bases between. The germline V gene has CDR1 SGDLS and CDR2 YYNGEE. As DNA, the CDR3 is TGTGCCAGCAGCGCCTTCGGACTACCCGACAATGAGCAGTTCTTC. Amino acid sequence: CASSAFGLPDNEQFF.

With regard to this clonotype: Just one base apart from a much larger clone, this may be a read error. The chain has TRBV12-3 or TRBV12-4 and TRBJ2-4, with 13 bases fitting TRBD2. The CDR3 has 17 residues. In DNA form, the CDR3 reads TGTGCCAGCAGTTCAAGACTAGCGGGGGGATCCAAAAACAGTCAGTACTTC. This encodes CASSSRLAGGSKNSQYF.

This clonotype was counted many times. The V and J genes are TRBV5-6 and TRBJ1-1; the D gene is possibly TRBD1 (6 bases). The CDR3 extends over 13 amino acids. V lost 3 bases and J 1 base, leaving 7 bases between the germline ends. Germline values: CDR1 SGHDT, CDR2 YYEEEE. The CDR3: CASSWTANTEAFF. The CDR3 DNA follows: TGTGCCAGCAGCTGGACAGCGAACACTGAAGCTTTCTTT.

The chain couples TRBV5-1 to TRBJ2-5; a possible D gene is TRBD2 (5 bases). V lost 1 base and J lost 1, with 14 bases in between. Looked up from germline, CDR1 is SGHRS and CDR2 is YFSETQ. This CDR3 is 16 amino acids long. CDR3 region: CASSLLAEGSQETQYF. In DNA form, the CDR3 reads TGCGCCAGCAGCTTGCTGGCAGAAGGGAGCCAAGAGACCCAGTACTTC.

The chain couples TRBV10-3 to TRBJ2-3; no definite D call. V was pared by 8 bases and J by 0 bases, with 6 bases between. CDR3 length: 12 residues. Germline lookup yields CDR1 ENHRY and CDR2 SYGVKD. CDR3 region: CAIGASTDTQYF. CDR3 coding DNA: TGTGCCATCGGAGCCAGCACAGATACGCAGTATTTT.

The rearrangement links TRBV15 to TRBJ2-1; the match to TRBD2 covers 11 bases. Germline lookup yields CDR1 LNHNV and CDR2 YYDKDF (reference sequence). Losses at the gene ends were 2 bases for V and 6 bases for J; bases not matched to a gene: 6. There are 16 residues in the CDR3. CDR3 bases: TGTGCCACCAGCAGACCGGGACTAGCGGCACTCAATGAGCAGTTCTTC. Translating gives CATSRPGLAALNEQFF.

V gene TRBV5-1 combines with J gene TRBJ2-3; 8 bases line up with TRBD2. With 1 base clipped from V and 4 bases from J, the junction kept 11 bases outside the gene matches. Germline CDR1 and CDR2: SGHRS and YFSETQ. CDR3 length equals 17 residues. In nucleotides, the CDR3 is TGCGCCAGCAGCTTGTTTTGGCGGGAGGCCGCGGCAGATACGCAGTATTTT. Its protein is CASSLFWREAAADTQYF.

Details on this clonotype: A junction end diverges from the germline sequence, so it may reflect a read error. The chain joins TRBV3-1 to TRBJ2-5; tentatively, D is TRBD1 (6 bases). The CDR3 runs to 15 residues. The germline V gene encodes CDR1 LGHDT and CDR2 YNNKEL (reference sequence). The CDR3 loop is CACSQGGRGGETQYF. The CDR3 DNA reads as TGTGCCTGCAGCCAAGGGGGAAGGGGTGGCGAGACCCAGTACTTC.

This rearrangement joins TRBV12-3 or TRBV12-4 to TRBJ1-3, with D unresolved. The length of the CDR3 is 13 residues. The V end lost 5 bases, the J end lost 0 bases, and 5 bases lay between the germline ends. The CDR3: CASSLHSGNTIYF. The CDR3 DNA reads TGTGCCAGCAGTCTCCACTCTGGAAACACCATATATTTT.

J is TRBJ2-3 and V is TRBV12-3 or TRBV12-4; possible D gene TRBD2, 7 bases. The CDR3 loop spans 16 amino acids. The V end lost 1 base, the J end lost 5 bases, and 16 bases lay between the germline ends. The CDR3 sequence: CASSLEGGGRGDTQYF. The DNA of the CDR3 is TGTGCCAGCAGTTTAGAGGGCGGGGGCCGGGGAGATACGCAGTATTTT.

This clonotype was picked up many times. The rearrangement joins TRBV20-1 to TRBJ2-3; D is perhaps TRBD1 or TRBD2 (5 bases each). The CDR3 length is 13 residues. The V gene's germline CDR1 is DFQATT and CDR2 SNEGSKA (reference sequence). Trimming took off 5 bases at V and 4 bases at J, with 13 bases between the two ends. The CDR3 coding sequence is TGCAGTGCTCACAGACGGGACGCAGATACGCAGTATTTT. Protein product: CSAHRRDADTQYF.

The CDR3: CASSPQRFSGANVLTF. The CDR3 DNA reads as TGTGCCAGCAGCCCCCAGCGGTTCTCTGGGGCCAACGTCCTGACTTTC. The V call is TRBV6-2 or TRBV6-3, the J call TRBJ2-6, with D possibly TRBD2 on 5 matching bases. Trimming removed 6 bases at V and 0 bases at J, with 12 bases between. Germline loops: CDR1 MNHEY, CDR2 SVGEGT. This CDR3 is built from 16 residues.

Many counts were recorded for this clonotype. The rearrangement links TRBV28 to TRBJ2-6, with TRBD1 matching 7 bases. The CDR3 has 15 amino acids. V was clipped by 5 bases and J by 4 bases; unmatched bases: 5. Germline V gene data show CDR1 as MDHEN and CDR2 as SYDVKM. CDR3 loop: CASSPRGRGANVLTF. The CDR3 DNA reads TGTGCCAGCAGTCCGAGGGGGCGAGGGGCCAACGTCCTGACTTTC.